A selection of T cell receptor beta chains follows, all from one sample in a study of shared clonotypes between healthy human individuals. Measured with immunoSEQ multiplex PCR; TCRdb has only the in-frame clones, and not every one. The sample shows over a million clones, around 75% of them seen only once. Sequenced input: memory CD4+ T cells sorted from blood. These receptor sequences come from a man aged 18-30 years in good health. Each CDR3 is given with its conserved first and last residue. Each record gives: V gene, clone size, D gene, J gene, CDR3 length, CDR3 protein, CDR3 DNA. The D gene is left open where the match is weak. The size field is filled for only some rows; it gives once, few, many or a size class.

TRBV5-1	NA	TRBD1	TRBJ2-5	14	CASSLPGQQETQYF	TGCGCCAGCAGCTTACCGGGACAGCAAGAGACCCAGTACTTC
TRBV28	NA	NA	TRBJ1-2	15	CASSFRRGGLYGYTF	TGTGCCAGCAGTTTTCGCAGGGGAGGACTTTATGGCTACACCTTC
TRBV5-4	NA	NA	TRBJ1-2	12	CASSLDSRGYTF	TGTGCCAGCAGCTTGGACTCCCGGGGCTACACCTTC
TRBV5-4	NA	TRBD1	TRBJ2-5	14	CASRRQGEGETQYF	TGTGCCAGCAGGAGACAGGGAGAAGGAGAGACCCAGTACTTC
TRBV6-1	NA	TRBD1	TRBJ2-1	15	CASSGRDRGGDEQFF	TGTGCCAGCAGTGGCCGGGACAGGGGAGGTGATGAGCAGTTCTTC
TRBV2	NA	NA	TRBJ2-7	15	CASSVSKTGVEEQYF	TGTGCCAGCAGTGTTTCCAAGACGGGAGTGGAAGAGCAGTACTTC
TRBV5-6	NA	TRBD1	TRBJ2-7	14	CASSGGQGGYEQYF	TGTGCCAGCAGCGGCGGACAGGGAGGCTACGAGCAGTACTTC
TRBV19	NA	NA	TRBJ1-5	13	CASSIRGNQPQHF	TGTGCCAGTAGTATTAGGGGTAATCAGCCCCAGCATTTT
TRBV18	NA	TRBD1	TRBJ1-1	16	CASSPNRGQQNTEAFF	TGTGCCAGCTCGCCTAACCGGGGACAGCAGAACACTGAAGCTTTCTTT
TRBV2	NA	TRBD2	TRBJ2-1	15	CASSVSGGKNNEQFF	TGTGCCAGCAGTGTTAGCGGGGGTAAGAACAATGAGCAGTTCTTC
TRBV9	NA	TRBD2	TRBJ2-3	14	CASSGGLAGLSQYF	TGTGCCAGCAGCGGTGGACTAGCGGGACTTAGCCAGTATTTT
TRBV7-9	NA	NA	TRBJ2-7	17	CASSSGGGYRSSYEQYF	TGTGCCAGCAGCTCCGGGGGAGGTTACCGAAGCTCCTACGAGCAGTACTTC
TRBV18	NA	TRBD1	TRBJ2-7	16	CASSPVTVRGFYEQYF	TGTGCCAGCTCACCTGTTACGGTCAGGGGGTTCTACGAGCAGTACTTC
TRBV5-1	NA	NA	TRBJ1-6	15	CASSPNRQPVTPLHF	TGCGCCAGCAGCCCGAATCGACAACCTGTTACACCCCTCCACTTT
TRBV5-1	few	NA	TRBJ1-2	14	CASSLDAGGYGYTF	TGCGCCAGCAGCTTGGATGCCGGAGGCTATGGCTACACCTTC
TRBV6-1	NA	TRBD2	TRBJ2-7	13	CASSEVGGRAEYF	TGTGCCAGCAGTGAAGTAGGCGGGAGGGCCGAGTACTTC
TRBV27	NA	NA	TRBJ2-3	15	CASSTLYGSTDTQYF	TGTGCCAGCAGTACCCTTTATGGGAGTACAGATACGCAGTATTTT
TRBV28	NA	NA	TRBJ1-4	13	CAGASGPREKLFF	TGTGCCGGAGCGTCCGGCCCTAGGGAAAAACTGTTTTTT
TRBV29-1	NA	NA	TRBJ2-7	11	CSVELQGGQYF	TGCAGCGTTGAACTACAGGGTGGGCAGTACTTC
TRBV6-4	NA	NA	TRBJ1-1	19	CASSDSIRPLGSGHSEAFF	TGTGCCAGCAGTGACTCGATAAGGCCCCTAGGGTCGGGTCATTCTGAAGCTTTCTTT
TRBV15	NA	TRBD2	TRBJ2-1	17	CATSTPTGTSGKGEQFF	TGTGCCACCAGCACACCGACTGGGACTAGCGGGAAAGGTGAGCAGTTCTTC
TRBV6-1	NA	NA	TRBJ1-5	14	CASSEKESNQPQHF	TGTGCCAGCAGTGAAAAGGAAAGCAATCAGCCCCAGCATTTT
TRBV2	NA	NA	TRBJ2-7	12	CASKDFSYEQYF	TGTGCCAGCAAGGACTTCTCCTACGAGCAGTACTTC
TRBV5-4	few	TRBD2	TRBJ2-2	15	CASSLRGGGTGELFF	TGTGCCAGCAGCTTGCGGGGGGGTGGCACCGGGGAGCTGTTTTTT